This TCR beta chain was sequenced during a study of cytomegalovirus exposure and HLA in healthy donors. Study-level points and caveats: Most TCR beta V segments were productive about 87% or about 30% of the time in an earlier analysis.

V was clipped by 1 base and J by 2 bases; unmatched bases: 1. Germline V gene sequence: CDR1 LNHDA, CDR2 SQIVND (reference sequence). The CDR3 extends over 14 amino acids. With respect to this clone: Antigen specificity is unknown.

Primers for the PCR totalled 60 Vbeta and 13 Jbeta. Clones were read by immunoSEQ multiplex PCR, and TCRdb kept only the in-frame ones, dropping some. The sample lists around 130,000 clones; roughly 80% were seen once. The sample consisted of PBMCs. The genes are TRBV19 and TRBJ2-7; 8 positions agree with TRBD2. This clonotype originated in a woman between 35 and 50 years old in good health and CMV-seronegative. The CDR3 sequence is CASSIAGGTYEQYF. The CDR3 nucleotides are TGTGCCAGTAGTATAGCGGGAGGGACCTACGAGCAGTACTTC.